These 12 T cell receptor beta chains were all obtained from the same sample, sequenced in a study of blood T cell repertoires in COVID-19. The assay was immunoSEQ multiplex PCR, and TCRdb's table has in-frame clones only and misses some. The table includes roughly 190,000 clones, roughly 88% detected once. Sample: peripheral blood. The source is a woman between 35 and 50 years old who had recovered from COVID-19.

The chain uses TRBV29-1 and TRBJ2-1, with a tentative D call TRBD2 (5 bases). Germline CDR1 and CDR2: SQVTM and ANQGSEA. There are 12 residues in the CDR3. Between the trimmed V and J ends, which lost 7 bases and 0 bases, there was a span of 7 bases. The DNA for the CDR3 is TGCAGCGGAGGGTACTCCTACAATGAGCAGTTCTTC. This translates into CSGGYSYNEQFF.

The chain is built from TRBV10-3 and TRBJ1-5, with a possible D match to TRBD1 (5 bases). Germline CDR1 is ENHRY and CDR2 is SYGVKD. There are 14 residues in the CDR3. The ends were cut back, 5 bases at V and 4 bases at J, with 12 bases in the middle. CDR3 nucleotide sequence: TGTGCCATCAGTCGGGGGACCCAAAATCAGCCCCAGCATTTT. Its protein is CAISRGTQNQPQHF.

The chain links TRBV29-1 to TRBJ2-3; TRBD2 might be the D (5 bases). V lost 3 bases to trimming and J lost 4 bases, with 11 bases between them. The CDR3 covers 13 residues. Germline CDR1 SQVTM, CDR2 ANQGSEA. CDR3 sequence reads: CSVEPSGADTQYF. Written as DNA, the CDR3 is TGCAGCGTTGAGCCCAGCGGAGCAGATACGCAGTATTTT.

This chain links TRBV5-1 with TRBJ2-7; weak D call: TRBD1 (5 bases). The germline V and J ends were trimmed by 3 bases and 6 bases, with 16 bases remaining between them. Germline CDR1 reads SGHRS; CDR2 reads YFSETQ. CDR3 length equals 14 residues. The CDR3 DNA reads TGCGCCAGCAGCTCCTTTCTTACAGGCGGCGAGCAGTACTTC. It encodes CASSSFLTGGEQYF. The full variable domain, completed using reference TRBV5-1 and TRBJ2-7, is KAGVTQTPRYLIKTRGQQVTLSCSPISGHRSVSWYQQTPGQGLQFLFEYFSETQRNKGNFPGRFSGRQFSNSRSEMNVSTLELGDSALYLCASSSFLTGGEQYFGPGTRLTVT.

The rearrangement joins TRBV6-5 to TRBJ1-2; no firm D call. CDR1 is MNHEY, CDR2 SVGAGI, per germline. The CDR3 contains 15 residues. V was cut by 0 bases and J by 8 bases, with 16 bases left in between. DNA of the CDR3: TGTGCCAGCAGTTACTCGACGCTGGGTGCGGAGGGCTACACCTTC. This sequence encodes CASSYSTLGAEGYTF.

The chain uses TRBV12-3 or TRBV12-4 and TRBJ2-3, with a tentative D call TRBD2 (5 bases). V lost 4 bases to trimming and J lost 7 bases, with 12 bases between them. The CDR3 is 13 amino acids. DNA for the CDR3: TGTGCCAGCAGTTCCCTGGACTCGAATACGCAGTATTTT. Residues: CASSSLDSNTQYF.

The chain links TRBV2 to TRBJ2-7; 9 nucleotides match TRBD1. Germline loops: CDR1 SNHLY, CDR2 FYNNEI. V trimming: 10 bases; J trimming: 4 bases; junction bases outside the gene matches: 11. The CDR3 loop spans 14 amino acids. The DNA of the CDR3 is TGTGCCACCAACACCGGGACAGGGCCATACGAGCAGTACTTC. Its protein is CATNTGTGPYEQYF.

The chain carries TRBV28 and TRBJ2-6; D might be TRBD1 (6 bases). The CDR3 is 17 residues long. Germline V gives CDR1 MDHEN, CDR2 SYDVKM. Trimming cost V 6 bases and J 0 bases, with 15 bases left between them. The CDR3 DNA sequence: TGTGCCAGCAGCTACCCTCGGACAGTCTCTGGGGCCAACGTCCTGACTTTC. This sequence encodes CASSYPRTVSGANVLTF.

The V gene is TRBV28, the J gene TRBJ1-5; D is unresolved. Trimming shortened V by 2 bases and J by 0 bases, and 11 bases separated the two germline ends. This CDR3 region has 16 residues. Germline V gene data show CDR1 as MDHEN and CDR2 as SYDVKM. CDR3 sequence: CASSLRLTVSNQPQHF. CDR3 DNA sequence: TGTGCCAGCAGTTTACGCCTAACAGTTAGCAATCAGCCCCAGCATTTT.

This clone was seen only a few times. V is TRBV5-3 and J is TRBJ1-1; D gene unclear. TRBV5-3 is designated an ORF whose function remains uncertain. The CDR3 is 14 residues long. V lost 2 bases and J lost 0, with 8 bases in between. CDR3 in DNA: TGTGCCAGAAGCTTAGCATCACTGAACACTGAAGCTTTCTTT. As protein: CARSLASLNTEAFF.

The chain has TRBV5-1 and TRBJ2-7, with 10 bases identical to TRBD1. CDR1 SGHRS and CDR2 YFSETQ come from the germline V gene. V was pared by 3 bases and J by 7 bases, with 7 bases of the junction left unmatched. CDR3 length: 14 amino acids. The CDR3 DNA sequence: TGCGCCAGCAGCTCGGGACAGGGGACTAGTGAGCAGTACTTC. It codes for CASSSGQGTSEQYF.

This clone was found once. This chain uses TRBV28 with TRBJ2-7; 11 bases match TRBD1. The V and J ends lost 3 bases and 2 bases, in that order; junction bases with no gene match: 9. This CDR3 has 17 residues. Germline-derived CDR1 and CDR2 are MDHEN and SYDVKM. The DNA for the CDR3 is TGTGCCAGCAGTTTGGGACAGGGGGGCTGGAGGACCTACGAGCAGTACTTC. Its protein is CASSLGQGGWRTYEQYF.